One sample yielded the 22 T cell receptor beta chains listed below, sequenced in a study of T cell responses to AZD1222 COVID-19 vaccine. Sequencing used immunoSEQ multiplex PCR; TCRdb keeps in-frame clones, though not all of them. The profile shows 87,000 or so clones, 90% of them singletons. The material sequenced was peripheral blood, taken on day 0 of AZD1222 vaccination. These receptors originate from an adult in good health.

V and J are TRBV6-6 and TRBJ2-3, with 8 bases matching TRBD1. This CDR3 has 15 residues. CDR1 is MNHNY and CDR2 is SVGAGI in the germline V gene (reference sequence). With 6 bases clipped from V and 4 bases from J, the junction kept 9 bases outside the gene matches. CDR3 DNA sequence: TGTGCCAGCAGCCGCAACAGGGGGAGCGCAGATACGCAGTATTTT. It translates to CASSRNRGSADTQYF.

V and J are TRBV20-1 and TRBJ1-2; 11 bases are a match to TRBD1. The CDR3 is made up of 14 amino acids. Trimming at V came to 3 bases and at J to 7 bases, leaving 7 bases not matched to a gene. Germline CDR1 is DFQATT and CDR2 is SNEGSKA (reference sequence). In DNA form, the CDR3 reads TGCAGTGCTAGTACCCGGACAGGGGGCTTTGGCTACACCTTC. It translates to CSASTRTGGFGYTF.

The CDR3 loop reads CASFPYSGNTIYF. Written as DNA, the CDR3 is TGTGCCAGTTTCCCGTACTCTGGAAACACCATATATTTT. J is TRBJ1-3 and V is TRBV28; D is ambiguous. This CDR3 contains 13 residues. V lost 9 bases and J 0 bases, leaving 9 bases between the germline ends. Germline V gene data show CDR1 as MDHEN and CDR2 as SYDVKM.

The rearrangement joins TRBV9 to TRBJ2-3, with 13 bases aligning to TRBD2. V shed 7 bases and J 5 bases; nucleotides not matched to a gene: 10. The CDR3 is made up of 16 amino acids. The V gene's germline CDR1 is SGDLS and CDR2 YYNGEE. The CDR3 loop reads CASGLTSGGAVDTQYF. CDR3 nucleotide sequence: TGTGCCAGCGGCCTAACTAGCGGGGGGGCCGTAGATACGCAGTATTTT. Combining the CDR3 with reference TRBV9 and TRBJ2-3 gives the whole variable domain DSGVTQTPKHLITATGQRVTLRCSPRSGDLSVYWYQQSLDQGLQFLIQYYNGEERAKGNILERFSAQQFPDLHSELNLSSLELGDSALYFCASGLTSGGAVDTQYFGPGTRLTVL.

The gene calls are TRBV14 and TRBJ2-7; D is undetermined. The V gene's germline CDR1 is SGHDN and CDR2 FVKESK. CDR3 length: 14 amino acids. The germline V and J ends were trimmed by 3 bases and 1 base, with 10 bases remaining between them. The CDR3 nucleotides are TGTGCCAGCAGCCAGTGGGCCTCATCCTACGAGCAGTACTTC. This codes for CASSQWASSYEQYF.

The chain combines TRBV19 with TRBJ2-3; D gene ambiguous. With 0 bases removed from V and 2 bases from J, the gap between germline ends came to 6 bases. Looked up from germline, CDR1 is LNHDA and CDR2 is SQIVND (reference sequence). This CDR3 has 14 residues. CDR3 amino acids: CASSIDHHTDTQYF. The CDR3 DNA sequence: TGTGCCAGTAGTATAGATCACCACACAGATACGCAGTATTTT.

The V call is TRBV11-2, the J call TRBJ1-4, with a possible D match to TRBD1 (5 bases). This CDR3 comprises 15 residues. V was pared by 0 bases and J by 8 bases, with 13 bases between. CDR1 is SGHAT, CDR2 FQNNGV, per germline. CDR3 loop: CASSLDRAREEKLFF. The CDR3 coding sequence is TGTGCCAGCAGCTTAGACAGGGCGCGAGAAGAAAAACTGTTTTTT.

The chain couples TRBV19 to TRBJ2-7, with a possible D match to TRBD1 (5 bases). V dropped 3 bases and J dropped 1 base, with 10 bases sitting between them. The CDR3 is 14 amino acids. Looked up from germline, CDR1 is LNHDA and CDR2 is SQIVND (reference sequence). The CDR3 DNA follows: TGTGCCAGTAGTATGCAGCAGGGATCCTACGAGCAGTACTTC. Translating gives CASSMQQGSYEQYF.

The genes are TRBV7-3 and TRBJ2-3; D might be TRBD1 (6 bases). The CDR3 runs to 15 residues. Germline loops: CDR1 SGHTA, CDR2 FQGTGA. V lost 5 bases, J lost 2 bases, and 14 bases lay in between. CDR3 protein: CASSPGVMYTDTQYF. In DNA, the CDR3 is TGTGCCAGCAGCCCAGGGGTAATGTACACAGATACGCAGTATTTT.

The chain employs TRBV10-3 and TRBJ1-5; D remains ambiguous. This CDR3 region has 12 residues. Trimming shortened V by 0 bases and J by 7 bases, and 4 bases separated the two germline ends. Germline V CDR1 and CDR2: ENHRY, SYGVKD. This CDR3 is CAISESEQPQHF. For the CDR3, the DNA is TGTGCCATCAGTGAGTCGGAGCAGCCCCAGCATTTT.

This clone has a single count. This rearrangement joins TRBV3-1 (or the pseudogene TRBV3-2) to TRBJ1-5; D may be TRBD1 (5 bases). V dropped 0 bases and J dropped 6 bases, with 12 bases sitting between them. Germline CDR1 is LGHDT and CDR2 is YNNKEL (reference sequence). The CDR3 totals 15 residues. The CDR3 loop reads CASSQDTGEFQPQHF. CDR3 DNA sequence: TGTGCCAGCAGCCAAGATACGGGGGAATTTCAGCCCCAGCATTTT.

This chain connects TRBV5-6 to TRBJ1-6; a weak D match, TRBD1 (6 bases). Germline loops: CDR1 SGHDT, CDR2 YYEEEE. The V and J ends lost 5 bases and 5 bases respectively, with 11 bases between them. The CDR3 is 14 residues long. DNA of the CDR3: TGTGCCAGCAGGTCCGGACAGCATAATTCACCCCTCCACTTT. Translation: CASRSGQHNSPLHF.

The V and J genes are TRBV6-4 and TRBJ2-1; D might be TRBD1 (5 bases). This CDR3 region has 17 residues. The germline CDR1 and CDR2 sequences are MRHNA and SNTAGT. Trimming cost V 0 bases and J 4 bases, with 16 bases left between them. CDR3 nucleotide sequence: TGTGCCAGCAGTGACTCGGGTAAATCCAGGGAATACAATGAGCAGTTCTTC. It translates to CASSDSGKSREYNEQFF.

The chain has TRBV14 and TRBJ1-2; D is unclear. The germline gives CDR1 SGHDN, CDR2 FVKESK. The V gene lost 1 base and the J gene lost 4 bases, with 13 bases spanning the gap. The CDR3 sequence is 15 residues long. The chain's CDR3 is CASSQVWEGAYGYTF. In nucleotides, the CDR3 is TGTGCCAGCAGCCAAGTCTGGGAGGGAGCCTATGGCTACACCTTC.

This rearrangement joins TRBV4-2 to TRBJ1-2, with D perhaps TRBD1 (5 bases). The CDR3 covers 15 residues. The V gene's germline CDR1 is LGHNA and CDR2 YNFKEQ. V lost 0 bases and J lost 5, with 13 bases in between. The CDR3 DNA follows: TGTGCCAGCAGCCAAGATCCAGGGCAAGGGTATGGCTACACCTTC. Translating it yields CASSQDPGQGYGYTF.

This clone was found once. The chain links TRBV30 to TRBJ1-2; D is unclear. Germline loops: CDR1 GTSNPN, CDR2 SVGIG (reference sequence). The CDR3 is 17 residues long. V lost 0 bases to trimming and J lost 3 bases, with 20 bases between them. CDR3: CAWSVGFGSGGDYGYTF. The DNA for the CDR3 is TGTGCCTGGAGTGTAGGCTTTGGGTCCGGCGGTGACTATGGCTACACCTTC.

J is TRBJ2-3 and V is TRBV4-2; 12 nucleotides line up with TRBD2. CDR1 and CDR2 (germline): LGHNA, YNFKEQ. V lost 1 base to trimming and J lost 1 base; unmatched junction nucleotides: 0. The CDR3 sequence is 16 residues long. The CDR3 loop reads CASSQGLAGGTDTQYF. The DNA of the CDR3 is TGTGCCAGCAGCCAAGGACTAGCGGGGGGCACAGATACGCAGTATTTT.

V usage is TRBV20-1 and J usage is TRBJ1-1; D is unclear. Trimming stripped 7 bases from V and 3 bases from J, with 9 bases between. The germline V gene encodes CDR1 DFQATT and CDR2 SNEGSKA (reference sequence). The CDR3 contains 11 residues. The CDR3 spells CSGSRDTEAFF. DNA of the CDR3: TGCAGTGGTTCAAGGGACACTGAAGCTTTCTTT.

This chain uses TRBV27 with TRBJ1-1, with 8 bases matching TRBD1. The CDR3 is 13 residues long. The germline gives CDR1 MNHEY, CDR2 SMNVEV (reference sequence). V was clipped by 2 bases and J by 7 bases; unmatched bases: 3. The CDR3 loop reads CASSLQGAGEAFF. The CDR3 DNA is TGTGCCAGCAGTTTACAGGGGGCAGGTGAAGCTTTCTTT.

This chain connects TRBV6-1 to TRBJ1-5; the match to TRBD1 covers 12 bases. Germline loops: CDR1 MNHNS, CDR2 SASEGT. The CDR3 spans 16 residues. Losses at the gene ends were 0 bases for V and 6 bases for J; bases not matched to a gene: 3. The CDR3 DNA reads as TGTGCCAGCAGTGAAGCTGGGACAGGGGGCTTTCAGCCCCAGCATTTT. Translated, it gives CASSEAGTGGFQPQHF.

The chain recombines TRBV5-6 with TRBJ2-4; D may be TRBD1 (5 bases). Germline values: CDR1 SGHDT, CDR2 YYEEEE. This CDR3 is built from 15 residues. Trimming cost V 0 bases and J 6 bases, with 13 bases left between them. CDR3 in amino acids: CASSLAVAGINIQYF. The CDR3 bases are TGTGCCAGCAGCTTGGCCGTGGCAGGGATAAACATTCAGTACTTC.

The rearrangement uses TRBV18 and TRBJ2-7; the D is unclear. This CDR3 has 12 residues. The V end lost 6 bases, the J end lost 1 base, and 7 bases lay between the germline ends. The germline V gene encodes CDR1 KGHSH and CDR2 LQKENI. The CDR3 nucleotides read TGTGCCAGCTCTCCCGGGTCCTACGAGCAGTACTTC. This gives the protein CASSPGSYEQYF.